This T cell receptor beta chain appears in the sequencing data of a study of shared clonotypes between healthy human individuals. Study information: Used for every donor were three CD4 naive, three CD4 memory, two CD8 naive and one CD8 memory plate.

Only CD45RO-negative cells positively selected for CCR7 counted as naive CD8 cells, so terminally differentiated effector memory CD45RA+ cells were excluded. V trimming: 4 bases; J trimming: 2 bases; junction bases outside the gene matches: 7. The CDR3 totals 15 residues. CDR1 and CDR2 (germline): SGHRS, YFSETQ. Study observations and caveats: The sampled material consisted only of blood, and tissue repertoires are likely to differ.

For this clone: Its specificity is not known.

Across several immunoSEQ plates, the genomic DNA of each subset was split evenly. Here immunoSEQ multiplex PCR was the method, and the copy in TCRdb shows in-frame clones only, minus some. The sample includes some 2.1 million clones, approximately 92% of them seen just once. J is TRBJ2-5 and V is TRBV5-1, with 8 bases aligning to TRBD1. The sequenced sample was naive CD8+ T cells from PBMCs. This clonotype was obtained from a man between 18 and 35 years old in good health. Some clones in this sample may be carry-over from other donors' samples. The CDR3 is CASSIARTGQETQYF. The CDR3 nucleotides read TGCGCCAGCAGCATTGCTCGGACAGGGCAAGAGACCCAGTACTTC. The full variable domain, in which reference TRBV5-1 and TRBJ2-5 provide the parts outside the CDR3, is KAGVTQTPRYLIKTRGQQVTLSCSPISGHRSVSWYQQTPGQGLQFLFEYFSETQRNKGNFPGRFSGRQFSNSRSEMNVSTLELGDSALYLCASSIARTGQETQYFGPGTRLLVL.